This TCR beta chain derives from a study of blood T cell repertoires in COVID-19. About the study: The cDNA or gDNA used as material had been derived from T cells, B-cell-depleted T cells, or PBMCs.

This clone has a single count. CDR1 MNHEY and CDR2 SMNVEV come from the germline V gene (reference sequence). V dropped 5 bases and J dropped 6; count of bases not matched to a gene: 5. The CDR3 sequence is 15 residues long. The protocol was immunoSEQ multiplex PCR, while the TCRdb copy is restricted to in-frame clones and leaves out a portion. Here the sample spans 210,000 or so clones, roughly nine tenths being singletons. Sequenced: PBMCs or T cells enriched from blood (not recorded which). This clonotype was sampled from a woman in her forties or fifties in a cohort exposed to, infected with or recovered from COVID-19 (not recorded which). The chain has TRBV27 and TRBJ1-6; 9 bases agree with TRBD1. CDR3 loop: CASSPDRGGNSPLHF. CDR3 DNA: TGTGCCAGCAGTCCGGACAGGGGTGGTAATTCACCCCTCCACTTT.